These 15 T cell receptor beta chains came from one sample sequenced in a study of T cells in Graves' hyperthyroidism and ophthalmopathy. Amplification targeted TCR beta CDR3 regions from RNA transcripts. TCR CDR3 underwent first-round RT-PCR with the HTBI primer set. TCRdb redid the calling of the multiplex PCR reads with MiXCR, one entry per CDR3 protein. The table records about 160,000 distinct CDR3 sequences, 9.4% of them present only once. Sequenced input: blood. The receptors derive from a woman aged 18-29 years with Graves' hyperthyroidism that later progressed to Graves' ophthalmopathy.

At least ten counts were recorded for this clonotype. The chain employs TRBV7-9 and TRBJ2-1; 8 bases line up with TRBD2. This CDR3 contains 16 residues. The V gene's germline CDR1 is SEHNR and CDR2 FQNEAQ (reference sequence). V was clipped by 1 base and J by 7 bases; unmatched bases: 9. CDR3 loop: CASSLELAVLGNEQFF. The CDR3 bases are TGTGCCAGCAGCTTAGAACTAGCGGTCCTGGGTAATGAGCAGTTCTTC.

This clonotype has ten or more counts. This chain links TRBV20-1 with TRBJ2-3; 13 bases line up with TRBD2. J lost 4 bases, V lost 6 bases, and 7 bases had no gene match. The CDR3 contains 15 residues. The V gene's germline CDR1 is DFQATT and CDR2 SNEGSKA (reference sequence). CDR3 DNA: TGCAGTGCCCTACCGGGACTAGCGGGATCAGATACGCAGTATTTT. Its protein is CSALPGLAGSDTQYF.

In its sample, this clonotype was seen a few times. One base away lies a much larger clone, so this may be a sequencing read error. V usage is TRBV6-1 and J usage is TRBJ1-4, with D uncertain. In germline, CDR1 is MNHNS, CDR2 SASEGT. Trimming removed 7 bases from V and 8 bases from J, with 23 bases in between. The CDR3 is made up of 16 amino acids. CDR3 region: CASTNPNTRNKEKLFF. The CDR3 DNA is TGTGCCAGCACCAACCCAAACACAAGGAACAAGGAAAAACTGTTTTTT.

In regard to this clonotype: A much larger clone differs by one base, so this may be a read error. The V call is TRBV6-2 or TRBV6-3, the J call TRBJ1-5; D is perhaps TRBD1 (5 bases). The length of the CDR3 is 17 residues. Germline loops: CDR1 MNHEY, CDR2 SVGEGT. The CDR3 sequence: CASSHSPRGGGNQPQHF. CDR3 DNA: TGTGCCAGCAGTCACTCTCCCCGGGGGGGTGGCAATCAGCCCCAGCATTTT.

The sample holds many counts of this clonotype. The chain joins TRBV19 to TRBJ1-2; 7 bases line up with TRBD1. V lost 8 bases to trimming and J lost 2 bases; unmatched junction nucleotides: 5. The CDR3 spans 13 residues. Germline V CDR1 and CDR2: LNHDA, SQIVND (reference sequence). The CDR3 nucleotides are TGTGCCAGTCGTCCGGGACAGAACTATGGCTACACCTTC. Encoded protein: CASRPGQNYGYTF.

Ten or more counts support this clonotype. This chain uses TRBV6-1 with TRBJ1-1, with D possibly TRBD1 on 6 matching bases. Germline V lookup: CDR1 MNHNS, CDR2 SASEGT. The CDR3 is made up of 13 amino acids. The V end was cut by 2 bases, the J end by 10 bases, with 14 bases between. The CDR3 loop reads CASSESGGRVAFF. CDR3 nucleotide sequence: TGTGCCAGCAGTGAAAGCGGGGGGCGCGTAGCTTTCTTT.

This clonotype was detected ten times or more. CDR3 loop: CASSKASNYGYTF. The CDR3 DNA is TGTGCCAGTAGTAAGGCCTCTAACTATGGCTACACCTTC. The rearrangement uses TRBV19 and TRBJ1-2, with D unresolved. V was trimmed by 4 bases and J by 0 bases, leaving 6 bases between them. Germline V gene lookup returns CDR1 LNHDA and CDR2 SQIVND (reference sequence). The length of the CDR3 is 13 residues.

The CDR3 sequence: CAWSPGTGNQPQHF. CDR3 DNA sequence: TGTGCCTGGAGTCCTGGGACAGGTAATCAGCCCCAGCATTTT. The chain employs TRBV30 and TRBJ1-5, with TRBD1 identical over 8 bases. The CDR3 is made up of 14 amino acids. In germline, CDR1 is GTSNPN, CDR2 SVGIG (reference sequence). J lost 4 bases, V lost 2 bases, and 4 bases had no gene match.

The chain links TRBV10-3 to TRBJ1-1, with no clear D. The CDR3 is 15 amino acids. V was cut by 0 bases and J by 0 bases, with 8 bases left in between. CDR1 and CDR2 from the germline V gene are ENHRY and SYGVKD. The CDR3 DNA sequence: TGTGCCATCAGTGAGTCCCAAAAAGTGAACACTGAAGCTTTCTTT. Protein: CAISESQKVNTEAFF.

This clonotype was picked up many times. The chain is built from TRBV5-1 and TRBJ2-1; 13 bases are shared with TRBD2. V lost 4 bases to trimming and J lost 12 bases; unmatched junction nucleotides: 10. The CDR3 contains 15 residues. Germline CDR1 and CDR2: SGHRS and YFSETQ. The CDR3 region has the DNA TGCGCCAGCAGCATAGGGACTAGCGGGACTACGGCGCAGTTCTTC. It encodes CASSIGTSGTTAQFF.

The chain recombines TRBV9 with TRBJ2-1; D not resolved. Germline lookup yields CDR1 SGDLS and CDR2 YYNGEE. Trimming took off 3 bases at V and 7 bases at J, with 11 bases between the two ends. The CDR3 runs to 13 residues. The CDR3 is CASSASRLNEQFF. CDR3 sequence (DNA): TGTGCCAGCAGCGCGTCTAGGTTAAATGAGCAGTTCTTC.

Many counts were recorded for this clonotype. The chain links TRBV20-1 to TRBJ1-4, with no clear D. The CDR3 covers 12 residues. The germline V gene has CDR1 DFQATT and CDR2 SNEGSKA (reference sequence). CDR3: CSIRGLNEKLFF. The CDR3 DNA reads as TGCAGCATCCGGGGATTAAATGAAAAACTGTTTTTT.

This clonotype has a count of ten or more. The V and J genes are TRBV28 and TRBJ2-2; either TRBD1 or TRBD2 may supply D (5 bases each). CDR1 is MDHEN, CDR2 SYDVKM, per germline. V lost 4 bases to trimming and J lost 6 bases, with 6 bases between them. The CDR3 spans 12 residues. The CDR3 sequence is CASSWGSGELFF. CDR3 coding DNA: TGTGCCAGCAGTTGGGGGTCCGGGGAGCTGTTTTTT.

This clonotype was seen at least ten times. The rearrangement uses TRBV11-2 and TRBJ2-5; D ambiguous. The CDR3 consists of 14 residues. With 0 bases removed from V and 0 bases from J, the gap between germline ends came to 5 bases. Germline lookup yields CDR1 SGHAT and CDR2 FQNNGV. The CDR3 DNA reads TGTGCCAGCAGCTTAGAGGGTTACCAAGAGACCCAGTACTTC. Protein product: CASSLEGYQETQYF.

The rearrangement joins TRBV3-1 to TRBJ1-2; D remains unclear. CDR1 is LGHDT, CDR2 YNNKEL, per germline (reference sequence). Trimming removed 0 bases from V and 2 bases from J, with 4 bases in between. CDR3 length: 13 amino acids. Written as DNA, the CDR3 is TGTGCCAGCAGCCAAGACGGGAACTATGGCTACACCTTC. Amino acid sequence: CASSQDGNYGYTF.